Here is one T cell receptor (beta chain) with its context. Its specificity is not known. These data come from a study of Graves' ophthalmopathy and Graves' hyperthyroidism. Overall study results and limits: Most expanded clonotypes in thyroid above 0.001 frequency also showed up in blood.

Beta-chain TCR CDR3 regions were amplified from RNA transcripts. The first round was an RT-PCR with HTBI primers, and the second round was a multiplex PCR. TCRdb re-called the multiplex PCR reads through MiXCR, storing one row per CDR3 protein. The table shows a few hundred thousand distinct CDR3 sequences, with 20% to 25% occurring only once. The receptor comes from a woman aged 18-29 years with stable Graves' hyperthyroidism. The material sequenced was peripheral blood.

In DNA form, the CDR3 reads TGTGCCAGCAGTGTATCCAGGGGGAATTCACCCCTCCACTTT. Protein product: CASSVSRGNSPLHF. V usage is TRBV2 and J usage is TRBJ1-6; 7 nucleotides match TRBD1. The CDR3 extends over 14 amino acids. Germline V gene data show CDR1 as SNHLY and CDR2 as FYNNEI. The V segment lost 4 bases and the J segment 7 bases; nucleotides outside the gene matches: 4.